The rows below give T cell receptor beta chains drawn from one sample of a study of T cell responses to AZD1222 COVID-19 vaccine. Clones were read by immunoSEQ multiplex PCR, and TCRdb kept only the in-frame ones, dropping some. The table records 100,000 to 150,000 clones, over 85% of them present only once. Sequenced material: peripheral blood, taken on day 0 of AZD1222 vaccination. The receptors shown here come from an adult in good health. The conserved cysteine and the conserved F or W are not part of the CDR3 here. The D gene is left open where the match is weak.

v_call	j_call	d_call	cdr3_aa
TRBV19	TRBJ2-7	NA	ASSIASERLRGQY
TRBV19	TRBJ2-3	TRBD2	ASSRGLAGDYTDTQY
TRBV7-6	TRBJ1-2	NA	ASSLMSSVGYT
TRBV11-3	TRBJ2-3	TRBD2	ASSRAGPPLDTQY
TRBV6-2/TRBV6-3	TRBJ1-5	NA	ASRPDSQGQPQH
TRBV2	TRBJ1-1	TRBD1	ASRGLTGFTEAF
TRBV30	TRBJ2-7	TRBD1	AWSTGGFPEQY
TRBV4-1	TRBJ2-7	NA	ASNREKGSYEQY
TRBV5-1	TRBJ2-1	NA	ASSLNGEQF
TRBV2	TRBJ2-7	TRBD2	ASRGPASGRGEQY
TRBV12-5	TRBJ2-1	TRBD2	ASGLGTSYEQF
TRBV28	TRBJ1-2	NA	ASSPPGGGTYGYT
TRBV5-1	TRBJ2-5	TRBD2	ASGASGGPQETQY
TRBV5-1	TRBJ1-1	NA	ASSLALGSITEAF
TRBV11-2	TRBJ2-1	NA	ASSLVRGPYNEQF
TRBV15	TRBJ1-6	NA	ATSMGLSPLH
TRBV14	TRBJ2-6	NA	ASWLSGANVLT
TRBV7-2	TRBJ2-3	TRBD1	ASSLVGTGQGATDTQY
TRBV5-5	TRBJ2-6	NA	ASSLRYNSGANVLT
TRBV29-1	TRBJ1-2	TRBD1	SVEKGQGKSNGYT
TRBV11-2	TRBJ2-3	NA	ASSRRGPDTQY
TRBV6-4	TRBJ1-6	NA	ASSVESSYNSPLH
TRBV6-5	TRBJ2-1	NA	AARHLSYNEQF
TRBV5-1	TRBJ1-1	NA	ASSLAGGYTEAF
TRBV7-9	TRBJ1-1	NA	ASSLAGSAIMEAF
TRBV5-1	TRBJ1-2	TRBD1	ASSLGQGARGYGYT
TRBV5-1	TRBJ2-1	NA	ASSLGPGSYNEQF
TRBV30	TRBJ2-1	TRBD2	AWASGRGHNEQF
TRBV25-1	TRBJ1-5	NA	ASSLPGSNQPQH
TRBV5-1	TRBJ1-2	NA	ASSLADTGANYGYT
TRBV5-4	TRBJ2-7	TRBD1	ASSLDVTGLKEQY
TRBV18	TRBJ2-1	NA	ASSPSGLNNEQF
TRBV2	TRBJ2-7	NA	ASSGLPYEQY
TRBV7-9	TRBJ2-2	NA	ASSLLGTGELF
TRBV6-5	TRBJ1-1	TRBD1	ASEGAKRGTEAF
TRBV19	TRBJ1-2	TRBD1	ASRTGTANYGYT
TRBV5-5	TRBJ2-7	NA	ASSLRKNSYEQY
TRBV28	TRBJ1-4	TRBD1	ASSDTGTANEKLF
TRBV7-2	TRBJ2-2	NA	ASSLWTGRNTGELF
TRBV6-5	TRBJ2-7	NA	ASSSRTDPGVYEQY
TRBV19	TRBJ2-1	TRBD1	ASSSSGTGPNEQF
TRBV7-9	TRBJ1-1	NA	ASSLYSREAF
TRBV18	TRBJ1-2	TRBD1	ASEDGTGALYGYT
TRBV18	TRBJ2-1	NA	ASSPKNEQF
TRBV28	TRBJ2-1	NA	ASSLTELSSYNEQF
TRBV12-3/TRBV12-4	TRBJ1-6	NA	ASRWRENSPLH